The sequence of this TCR beta chain was determined in a study of blood T cell repertoires in COVID-19. In the authors' workflow: Reference gene primer amplification gave estimated nucleated cell counts. The method was immunoSEQ multiplex PCR; TCRdb's version includes in-frame clones alone and lacks a portion of them. The DNA gave D and trimming, while V, J and clone size come from that table. The sample includes 300,000 to 400,000 clones, more than 80% of them seen just once. V was trimmed by 6 bases and J by 4 bases, leaving 18 bases between them. Germline V lookup: CDR1 SGHNT, CDR2 YENEEA. The CDR3 has 16 amino acids.

The chain joins TRBV11-3 to TRBJ2-2; a weak D match, TRBD2 (5 bases). The sample comprised peripheral blood. The sequence was collected from a woman in her twenties or thirties with COVID-19, enrolled during active disease. The CDR3, as DNA: TGTGCCAGCAGTAAGTTAGCGTATGAAGGCACCGGGGAGCTGTTTTTT. Amino acids: CASSKLAYEGTGELFF.